This T cell receptor (beta chain) was sequenced in a study of PD-L1 blockade in urothelial cancer (dated by TCRdb to between 2016 and 2019). Study-level background: All patients started therapy around 2014 and received atezolizumab 1,200 mg intravenously every 3 weeks. About 90% of the roughly 29 patients were males with bladder-origin urothelial cancer, and about 65% of the roughly 30 reported a prior smoking history. Patients had an ECOG performance status of 0 or 1 and had received between 0 and 3 prior chemotherapy regimens. Blood samples were analyzed at two time points: 3 weeks after treatment start (second dose) and 6 weeks after treatment start. Blood samples gave median yields of about 140,000 T cells and 80,000 or so unique TCRs, along with a median clonality of about 0.084. The study, an exploratory multi-omic analysis, examined somatic, immune and clinical correlates of response to PD-L1 blockade with atezolizumab in urothelial cancer. Pretreatment tumor samples and matched peripheral blood, collected serially before and after atezolizumab treatment, underwent TCR sequencing. Progression-free survival longer than 6 months counted as durable clinical benefit, and TCR features were additionally tested against both progression-free and overall survival. In the same patients, whole exome sequencing and RNA sequencing of pretreatment tumors were performed in addition to TCR sequencing. Durable clinical benefit was achieved by nine patients and was not achieved by 20 patients. Around 30 patients had pretreatment blood TCR-seq, around 25 had at least one posttreatment blood collection, and around 25 had tumor TCR-seq.

CDR1 and CDR2, per the germline V gene, are SQVTM and ANQGSEA. A distance of 18 bases separates the germline ends of V and J, which lose 7 bases and 3 bases respectively. From its cysteine to its phenylalanine, the CDR3 spans 14 amino acids. The read is trimmed to its CDR3 DNA, 42 bases read in frame from base 1. According to the study, the label for this sample's time point signals: peripheral blood 6 weeks after treatment start. A total of 25 to 30 patients with locally advanced or metastatic urothelial carcinoma, treated at Memorial Sloan Kettering on a trial protocol, made up the cohort. Peripheral blood mononuclear cells were collected pretreatment and during treatment, with between 1 and 8 total time points per patient. The Qiagen DNeasy Blood extraction kit was used to purify genomic DNA from total PBMCs and tumor samples. PBMCs were collected pretreatment and during treatment, and were isolated and stored as previously described.

Beyond this particular receptor, the publication reports: Small sample size (n ≈ 30) and many exploratory analyses mean the results are intended to be hypothesis-generating. Patients with durable benefit showed greater expansion of tumor-associated TCR clones in peripheral blood 3 weeks after starting treatment (n of about 20, p = 0.022). A pretreatment peripheral blood TCR clonality below the median was linked to improved progression-free and overall survival.

Each PCR received spiked-in synthetic TCR analog templates so that absolute template abundance could be estimated from read counts. The immunoSEQ assay used bias-controlled V and J gene primers to amplify TCRbeta CDR3 regions from genomic DNA. Sequencing of rearranged TCRbeta segments was done at approximately 20X coverage. The published analysis was carried out like this. Clustering was used to correct sequencing errors, and CDR3s were annotated against IMGT to assign V, D and J genes. Downstream analyses used only productive TCRbeta rearrangements, leaving out any out-of-frame or stop-codon sequences. Clonality was calculated as one minus the Shannon entropy normalized by the log of the number of unique productive sequences. Clones differing between time points or between blood and tumor were identified by Fisher's exact test with Benjamini-Hochberg correction at adjusted p below 0.01. TCRdb holds this immuneACCESS table with in-frame rearrangements only. Some clones are missing; in checked studies, unresolved V genes explain under half, and the rest has no known cause. Clone size and V and J calls were adopted from that table, with D and trimming inferred from the DNA. Across this sample there are about 48,000 clones, with 70% to 90% seen only once. Clones ranked in the top ten supply around 9.3% of the sample.

To note about this clone: This receptor's antigen is unknown. There are no base qualities to consult, and no much larger clone falls within one base.

This sequence was found in a man aged 55 to 70 with urothelial cancer. This chain joins TRBV29-1 to TRBJ1-2; TRBD1 is possibly the D segment (6 matching bases). Sequencing was performed on PBMCs, taken around atezolizumab (anti-PD-L1) treatment. Here the CDR3 is given as CSAPVGAGDYGYTF. The base sequence is TGCAGCGCCCCAGTGGGGGCCGGCGACTATGGCTACACCTTC.